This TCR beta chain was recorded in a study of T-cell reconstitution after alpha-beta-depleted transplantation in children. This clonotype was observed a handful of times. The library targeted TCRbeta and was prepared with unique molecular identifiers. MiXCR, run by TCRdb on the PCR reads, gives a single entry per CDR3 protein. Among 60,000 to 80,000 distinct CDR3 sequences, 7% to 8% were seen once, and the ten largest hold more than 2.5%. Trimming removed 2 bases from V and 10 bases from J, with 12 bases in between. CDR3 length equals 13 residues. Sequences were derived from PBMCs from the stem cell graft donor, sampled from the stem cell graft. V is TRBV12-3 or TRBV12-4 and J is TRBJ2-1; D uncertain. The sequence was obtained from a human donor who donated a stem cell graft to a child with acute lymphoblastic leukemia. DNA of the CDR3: TGTGCCAGCAGTTTAAAGGGTGATAGCGAGCAGTTCTTC. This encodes CASSLKGDSEQFF.